This entry features one T cell receptor beta chain sequence. Its antigen remains unidentified. During the collection period, no donor immune events like infections were recorded. TCRdb's copy holds only in-frame clones and misses some; the assay was immunoSEQ multiplex PCR. The data hold about 58,000 clones, with roughly nine tenths observed a single time. Germline CDR1 is MNHEY and CDR2 is SVGAGI. The CDR3 spans 12 residues. V lost 6 bases and J lost 3, with 5 bases in between. The sample is drawn from a study of identifying expanded T cells in peripheral blood. General study results and limits: Technical replicates showed about 1.2 changed clones; approximately 2 weeks 15 to 20; four weeks 19. Across healthy donors, higher total template counts meant significantly greater roughly 2-week count variance.

This receptor was identified in a person aged 18-69 years in good health. The V and J genes are TRBV6-5 and TRBJ2-2, with D possibly matching TRBD1 (5 bases). The sample consisted of blood. The CDR3 DNA reads as TGTGCCAGCAGAGGGGACACCGGGGAGCTGTTTTTT. This codes for CASRGDTGELFF.